Included here is one T cell receptor beta chain sequence, with context. Its antigen is unknown. An end of the junction does not agree with germline; a read error may underlie this. This sample is drawn from a study of response to subunit inactivated influenza vaccine (dated by TCRdb to between 2018 and 2020). About the study as a whole: Deep quantitative T cell receptor repertoire profiling was used in the study to track responses to a trivalent subunit inactivated influenza vaccine. General study outcomes and caveats: It was suggested by the authors that each seasonal influenza vaccination may recruit only a limited number of new T cells.

Library creation used RT-PCR. The instrument given in TCRdb is Illumina HiSeq 2500. TCRdb reworked the public reads: Q25 trimming with fastp, MiXCR clone assembly, productive beta chains retained. Each entry merges the rows of one CDR3 protein and shows their most common DNA and genes. The sample table lists approximately 170,000 distinct CDR3 sequences, 13% to 15% of them with a count of one. Approximately 25% of the sample is taken by the ten largest. In the germline V gene, CDR1 corresponds to SGHAT and CDR2 to FQNNGV. From its cysteine to its phenylalanine, the CDR3 spans 16 amino acids. Solely the CDR3 DNA is kept, with 48 bases framed from the first base.

Material: CD8+ T cells sorted from PBMCs, obtained roughly 5 days after vaccination. Recombination connected TRBV11-2 to TRBJ2-2; 11 central bases correspond to TRBD2. The sequence derives from a man aged 50 or older who received an inactivated influenza vaccine. Donor details come from another sample of the same person, matched by shared clones. The bases read TGTGCCGGCAGCTTTCTAGCGGGAGGGAACACCGGGGAGCTGTTTTTT. Its protein product is CAGSFLAGGNTGELFF. With the rest looked up from the reference TRBV11-2 and TRBJ2-2 genes rather than sequenced, the full variable domain is EAGVAQSPRYKIIEKRQSVAFWCNPISGHATLYWYQQILGQGPKLLIQFQNNGVVDDSQLPKDRFSAERLKGVDSTLKIQPAKLEDSAVYLCAGSFLAGGNTGELFFGEGSRLTVL.